The T cell receptor (beta chain) under discussion was sequenced for a study of cytomegalovirus exposure and HLA in healthy donors. Study-wide results and limits: Being indistinguishable, some V segments were excluded, TRBV6-2 and TRBV6-3 among them. Solely CMV serostatus was available to characterize immune exposure. Cytomegalovirus association was assigned to approximately 160 TCR beta chains. Accurate prediction of HLA-A and HLA-B alleles (for most subjects) was reportedly achieved from TCR beta sequences.

This CDR3 is built from 16 residues. Germline lookup yields CDR1 MNHEY and CDR2 SVGAGI. V lost 2 bases and J lost 0; bases outside the gene matches: 6. Of note for this clone: No antigen is known for it.

Researchers ran the PCR with 60 Vbeta and 13 Jbeta primers. The repertoire was sequenced with immunoSEQ multiplex PCR; TCRdb's copy has only in-frame clones and lacks some. Of around 100,000 clones in the sample, 55% to 75% are singletons; the top ten hold roughly 8.7%. J is TRBJ1-1 and V is TRBV6-5, with 7 bases matching TRBD1. The source of this sequence is a young man in good health and CMV-seropositive. Sequencing used PBMCs. The CDR3 here is CASSYEGQSMNTEAFF. CDR3 bases: TGTGCCAGCAGTTACGAGGGACAGTCCATGAACACTGAAGCTTTCTTT.